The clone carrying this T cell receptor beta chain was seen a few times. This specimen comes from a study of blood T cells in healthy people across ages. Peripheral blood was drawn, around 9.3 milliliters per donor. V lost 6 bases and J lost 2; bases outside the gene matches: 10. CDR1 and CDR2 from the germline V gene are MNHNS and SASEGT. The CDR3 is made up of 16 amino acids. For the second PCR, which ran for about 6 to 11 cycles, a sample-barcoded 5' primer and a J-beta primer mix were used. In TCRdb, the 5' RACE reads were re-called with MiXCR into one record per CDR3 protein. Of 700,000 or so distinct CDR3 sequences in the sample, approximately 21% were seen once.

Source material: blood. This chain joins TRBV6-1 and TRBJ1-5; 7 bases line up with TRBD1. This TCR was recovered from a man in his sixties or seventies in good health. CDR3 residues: CASRAETGSGNQPQHF. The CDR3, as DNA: TGTGCCAGCAGGGCCGAGACAGGGTCGGGCAATCAGCCCCAGCATTTT.